The clone carrying this T cell receptor beta chain was picked up one time. Its antigen is unidentified. It was with a sample-barcoded 5' primer and a J-beta primer mix that a second PCR of about 7 to 12 cycles was run. Using its own MiXCR run on the 5' RACE reads, TCRdb lists one record per CDR3 protein. The sample includes some 710,000 distinct CDR3 sequences, around half of them seen just once. Samples each yielded at least 6 micrograms of total RNA. The data belong to a study of blood T cells in healthy people across ages. Study results and caveats: Naive T cell percentage by flow cytometry tracked strongly with beta diversity. One million T cells yielded diversity estimates that were considered underestimates. When set beside aged donors, long-lived donors presented more naive CD4+ cells and higher diversity.

The specimen was blood. The source is an elderly man in good health.

CDR3 DNA: TGTGCCAGCAGCCTGAGACAGCCCATAGGGGCCCAGTACTTC. Amino acid sequence: CASSLRQPIGAQYF. The chain couples TRBV7-2 to TRBJ2-7; a weak D match, TRBD1 (5 bases). Per germline, CDR1 SGHTA and CDR2 FQGNSA. This CDR3 has 14 amino acids. Trimming removed 5 bases from V and 10 bases from J, with 21 bases in between.